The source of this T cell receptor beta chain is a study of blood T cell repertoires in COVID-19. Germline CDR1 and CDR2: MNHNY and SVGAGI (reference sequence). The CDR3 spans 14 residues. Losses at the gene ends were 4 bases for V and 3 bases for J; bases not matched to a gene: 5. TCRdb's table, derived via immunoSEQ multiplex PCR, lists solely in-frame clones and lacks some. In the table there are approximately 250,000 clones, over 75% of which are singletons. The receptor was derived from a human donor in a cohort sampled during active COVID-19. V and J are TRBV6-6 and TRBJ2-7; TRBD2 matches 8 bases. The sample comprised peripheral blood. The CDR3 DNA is TGTGCCAGCAGTTCACTAGCGGAGAACTACGAGCAGTACTTC. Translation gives CASSSLAENYEQYF.